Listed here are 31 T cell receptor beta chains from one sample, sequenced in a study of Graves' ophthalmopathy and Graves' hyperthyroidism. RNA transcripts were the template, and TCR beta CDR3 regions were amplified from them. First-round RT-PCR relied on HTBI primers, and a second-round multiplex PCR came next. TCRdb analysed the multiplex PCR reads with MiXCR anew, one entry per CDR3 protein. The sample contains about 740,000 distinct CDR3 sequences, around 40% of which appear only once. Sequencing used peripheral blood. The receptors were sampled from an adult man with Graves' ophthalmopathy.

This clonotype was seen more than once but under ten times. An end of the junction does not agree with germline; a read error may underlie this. The CDR3 DNA reads TGTGTCATCAGTGATTTGGGGGTTACGTACGAGCAGTACTTC. The encoded protein is CVISDLGVTYEQYF. The chain couples TRBV10-3 to TRBJ2-7; D may correspond to TRBD1 or TRBD2 (5 bases each). CDR1 ENHRY and CDR2 SYGVKD come from the germline V gene. The CDR3 spans 14 residues.

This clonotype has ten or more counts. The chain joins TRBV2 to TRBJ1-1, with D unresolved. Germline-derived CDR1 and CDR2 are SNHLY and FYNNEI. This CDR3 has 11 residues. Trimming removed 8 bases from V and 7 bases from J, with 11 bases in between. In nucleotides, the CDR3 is TGTGCCAGCCGCATGAGCAGTGAAGCTTTCTTT. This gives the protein CASRMSSEAFF. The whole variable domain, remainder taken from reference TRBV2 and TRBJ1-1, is EPEVTQTPSHQVTQMGQEVILRCVPISNHLYFYWYRQILGQKVEFLVSFYNNEISEKSEIFDDQFSVERPDGSNFTLKIRSTKLEDSAMYFCASRMSSEAFFGQGTRLTVV.

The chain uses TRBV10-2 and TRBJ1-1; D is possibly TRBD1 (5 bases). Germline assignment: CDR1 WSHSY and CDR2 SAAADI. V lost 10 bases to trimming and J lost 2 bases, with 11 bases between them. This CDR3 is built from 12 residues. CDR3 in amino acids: CATFGANTEAFF. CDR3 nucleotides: TGCGCCACCTTTGGGGCAAACACTGAAGCTTTCTTT.

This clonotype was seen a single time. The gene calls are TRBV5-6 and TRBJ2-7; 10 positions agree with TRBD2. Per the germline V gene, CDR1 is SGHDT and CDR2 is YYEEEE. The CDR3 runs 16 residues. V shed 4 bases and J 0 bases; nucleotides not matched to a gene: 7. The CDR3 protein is CASSLTSGIASYEQYF. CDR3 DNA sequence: TGTGCCAGCAGCCTCACTAGCGGGATAGCCTCCTACGAGCAGTACTTC.

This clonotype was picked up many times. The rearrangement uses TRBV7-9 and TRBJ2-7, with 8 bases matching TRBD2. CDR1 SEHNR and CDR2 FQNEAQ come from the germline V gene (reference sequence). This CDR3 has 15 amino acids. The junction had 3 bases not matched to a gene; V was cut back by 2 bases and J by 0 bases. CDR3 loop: CASSLSSGGSYEQYF. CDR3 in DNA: TGTGCCAGCAGCTTATCCAGCGGGGGCTCCTACGAGCAGTACTTC.

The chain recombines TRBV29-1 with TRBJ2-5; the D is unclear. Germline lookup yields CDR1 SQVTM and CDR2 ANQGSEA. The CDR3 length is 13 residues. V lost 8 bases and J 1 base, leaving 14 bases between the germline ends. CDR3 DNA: TGCAGCTTGGCGGAGACCCTCCAAGAGACCCAGTACTTC. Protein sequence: CSLAETLQETQYF. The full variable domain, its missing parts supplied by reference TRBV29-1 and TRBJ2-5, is SAVISQKPSRDICQRGTSLTIQCQVDSQVTMMFWYRQQPGQSLTLIATANQGSEATYESGFVIDKFPISRPNLTFSTLTVSNMSPEDSSIYLCSLAETLQETQYFGPGTRLLVL.

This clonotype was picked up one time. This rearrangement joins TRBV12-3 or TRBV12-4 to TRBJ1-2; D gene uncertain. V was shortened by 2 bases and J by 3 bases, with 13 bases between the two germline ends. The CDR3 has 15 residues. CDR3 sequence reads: CASSLIEGGDYGYTF. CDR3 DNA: TGTGCCAGCAGTTTAATAGAGGGAGGAGACTATGGCTACACCTTC.

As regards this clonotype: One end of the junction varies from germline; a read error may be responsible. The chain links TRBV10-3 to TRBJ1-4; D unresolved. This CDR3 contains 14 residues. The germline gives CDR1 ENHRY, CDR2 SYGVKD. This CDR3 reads CASSRGRNNEKLFF. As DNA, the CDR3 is TGTGCCAGCAGTCGCGGCCGGAATAATGAAAAACTGTTTTTT.

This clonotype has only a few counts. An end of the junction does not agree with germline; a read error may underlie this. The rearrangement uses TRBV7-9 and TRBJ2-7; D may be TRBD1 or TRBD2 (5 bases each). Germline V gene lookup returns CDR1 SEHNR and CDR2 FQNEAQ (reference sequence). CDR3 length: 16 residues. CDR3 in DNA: TGCGCCAGCAGCCAAGATTGGGGGACGGTGGAGTACGAGCAGTACTTC. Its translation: CASSQDWGTVEYEQYF.

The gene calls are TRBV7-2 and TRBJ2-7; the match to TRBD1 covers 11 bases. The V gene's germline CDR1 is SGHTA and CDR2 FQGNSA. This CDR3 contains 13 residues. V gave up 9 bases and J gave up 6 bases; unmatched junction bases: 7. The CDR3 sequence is CASMGQGVAEQYF. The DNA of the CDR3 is TGTGCCAGTATGGGACAGGGGGTCGCCGAGCAGTACTTC.

The CDR3 region is CASSQGGGTASLSEQYF. The CDR3 nucleotides are TGTGCCAGCAGCCAAGGCGGAGGGACAGCCAGCTTGTCGGAGCAGTACTTC. The chain combines TRBV7-8 with TRBJ2-7; a possible D gene is TRBD1 (7 bases). The germline V and J ends were trimmed by 5 bases and 7 bases, with 27 bases remaining between them. The CDR3 loop spans 17 amino acids. Germline values: CDR1 SGHVS, CDR2 FQNEAQ.

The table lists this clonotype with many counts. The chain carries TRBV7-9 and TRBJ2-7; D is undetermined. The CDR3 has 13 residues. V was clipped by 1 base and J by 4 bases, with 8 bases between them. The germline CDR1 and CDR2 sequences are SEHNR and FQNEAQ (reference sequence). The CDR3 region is CASSLVDGYEQYF. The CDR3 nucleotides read TGTGCCAGCAGCTTAGTCGACGGATACGAGCAGTACTTC.

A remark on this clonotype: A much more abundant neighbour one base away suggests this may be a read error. The DNA for the CDR3 is TGTGCCAGCACCAAGGACAACCAAGAGACCCAGTACTTC. Translated: CASTKDNQETQYF. V usage is TRBV12-3 or TRBV12-4 and J usage is TRBJ2-5; D perhaps matches TRBD1 (5 bases). V dropped 7 bases and J dropped 0 bases, with 9 bases sitting between them. This CDR3 region has 13 residues.

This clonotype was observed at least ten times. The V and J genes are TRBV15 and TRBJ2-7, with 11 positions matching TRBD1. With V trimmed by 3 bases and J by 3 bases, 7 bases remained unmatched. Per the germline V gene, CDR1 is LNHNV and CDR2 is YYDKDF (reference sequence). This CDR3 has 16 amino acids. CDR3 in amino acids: CATSRGGTGGIYEQYF. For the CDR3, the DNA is TGTGCCACCAGCAGGGGGGGGACAGGGGGAATCTACGAGCAGTACTTC.

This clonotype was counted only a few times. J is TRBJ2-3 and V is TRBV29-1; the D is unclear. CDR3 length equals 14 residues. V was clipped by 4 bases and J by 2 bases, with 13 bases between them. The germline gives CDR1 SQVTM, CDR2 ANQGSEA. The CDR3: CSVVKGSLTDTQYF. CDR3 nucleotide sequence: TGCAGCGTTGTGAAGGGTAGCCTCACAGATACGCAGTATTTT.

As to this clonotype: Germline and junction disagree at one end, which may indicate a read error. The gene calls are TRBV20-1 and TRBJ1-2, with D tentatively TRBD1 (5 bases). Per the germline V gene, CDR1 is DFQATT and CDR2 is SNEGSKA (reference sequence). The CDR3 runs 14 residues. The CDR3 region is CSAILNDGGDGCTF. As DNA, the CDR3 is TGCAGTGCTATCCTGAACGACGGAGGGGATGGCTGCACCTTC.

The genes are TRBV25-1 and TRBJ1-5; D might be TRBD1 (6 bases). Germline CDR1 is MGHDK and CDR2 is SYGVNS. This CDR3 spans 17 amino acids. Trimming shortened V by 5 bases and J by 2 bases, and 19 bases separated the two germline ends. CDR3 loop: CASSYLDTGHRNQPQHF. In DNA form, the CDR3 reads TGTGCCAGCAGTTACTTAGACACAGGGCACCGCAATCAGCCCCAGCATTTT.

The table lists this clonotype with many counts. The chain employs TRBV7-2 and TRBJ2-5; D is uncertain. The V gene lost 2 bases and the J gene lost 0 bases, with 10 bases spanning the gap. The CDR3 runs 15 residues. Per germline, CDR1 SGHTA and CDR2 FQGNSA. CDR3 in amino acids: CASSLIQANQETQYF. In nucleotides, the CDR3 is TGTGCCAGCAGCTTAATCCAGGCTAACCAAGAGACCCAGTACTTC.

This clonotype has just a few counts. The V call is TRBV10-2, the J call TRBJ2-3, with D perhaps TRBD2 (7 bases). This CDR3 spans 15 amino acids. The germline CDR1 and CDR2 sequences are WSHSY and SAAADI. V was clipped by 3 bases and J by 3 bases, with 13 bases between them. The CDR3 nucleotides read TGCGCCAGCAGTGATTGGGGGGGGCCAACAGATACGCAGTATTTT. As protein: CASSDWGGPTDTQYF.

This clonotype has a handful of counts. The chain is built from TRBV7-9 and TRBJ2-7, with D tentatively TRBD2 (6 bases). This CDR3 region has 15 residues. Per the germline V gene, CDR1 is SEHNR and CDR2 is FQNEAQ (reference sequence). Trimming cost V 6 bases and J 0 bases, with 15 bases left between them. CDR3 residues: CASSLWREVSYEQYF. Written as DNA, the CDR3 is TGTGCCAGCAGTCTCTGGCGGGAAGTCTCCTACGAGCAGTACTTC.

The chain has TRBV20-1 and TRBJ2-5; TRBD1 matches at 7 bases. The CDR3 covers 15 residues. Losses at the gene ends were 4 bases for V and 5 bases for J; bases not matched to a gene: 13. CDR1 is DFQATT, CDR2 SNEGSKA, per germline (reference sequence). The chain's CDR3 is CSATNPGQSLETQYF. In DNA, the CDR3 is TGCAGTGCTACTAATCCGGGACAGTCTTTGGAGACCCAGTACTTC.

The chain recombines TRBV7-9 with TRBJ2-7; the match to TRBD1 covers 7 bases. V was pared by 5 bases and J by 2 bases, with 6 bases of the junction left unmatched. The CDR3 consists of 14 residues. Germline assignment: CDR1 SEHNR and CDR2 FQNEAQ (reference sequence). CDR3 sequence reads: CASSPNGQAYEQYF. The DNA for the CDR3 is TGTGCCAGCAGCCCAAACGGACAGGCCTACGAGCAGTACTTC.

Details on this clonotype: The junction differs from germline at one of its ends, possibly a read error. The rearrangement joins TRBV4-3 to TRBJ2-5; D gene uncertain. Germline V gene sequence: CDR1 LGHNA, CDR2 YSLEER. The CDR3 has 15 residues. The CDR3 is CASSQDSMQKEAQYF. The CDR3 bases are TGCGCCAGCAGCCAAGATAGTATGCAAAAAGAGGCCCAGTACTTC.

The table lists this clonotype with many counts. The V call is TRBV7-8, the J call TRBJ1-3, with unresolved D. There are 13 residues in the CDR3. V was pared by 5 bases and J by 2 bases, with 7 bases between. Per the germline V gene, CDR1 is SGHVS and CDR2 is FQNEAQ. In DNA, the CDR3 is TGTGCCAGCAGCCCTCACACTGGAAACACCATATATTTT. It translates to CASSPHTGNTIYF. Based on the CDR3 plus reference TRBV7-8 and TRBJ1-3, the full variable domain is GAGVSQSPRYKVAKRGQDVALRCDPISGHVSLFWYQQALGQGPEFLTYFQNEAQLDKSGLPSDRFFAERPEGSVSTLKIQRTQQEDSAVYLCASSPHTGNTIYFGEGSWLTVV.

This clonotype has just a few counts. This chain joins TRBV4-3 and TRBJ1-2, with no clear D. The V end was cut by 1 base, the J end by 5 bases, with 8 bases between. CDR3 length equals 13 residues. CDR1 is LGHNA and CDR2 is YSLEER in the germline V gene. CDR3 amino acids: CASSQGAGYGYTF. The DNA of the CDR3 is TGCGCCAGCAGCCAAGGGGCGGGGTATGGCTACACCTTC.

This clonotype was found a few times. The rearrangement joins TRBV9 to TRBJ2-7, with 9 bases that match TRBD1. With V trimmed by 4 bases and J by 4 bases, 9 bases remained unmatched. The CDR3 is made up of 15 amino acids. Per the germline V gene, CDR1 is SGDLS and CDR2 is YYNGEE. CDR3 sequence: CASSRGQGLTYEQYF. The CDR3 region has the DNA TGTGCCAGCAGCCGGGGACAGGGTTTAACGTACGAGCAGTACTTC.

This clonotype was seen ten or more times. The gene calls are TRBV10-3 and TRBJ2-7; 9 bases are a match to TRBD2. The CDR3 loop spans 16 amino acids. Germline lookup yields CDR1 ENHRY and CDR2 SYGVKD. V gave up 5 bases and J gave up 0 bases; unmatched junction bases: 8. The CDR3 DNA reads TGTGCCATCAGTCCAACTAGCGGGCACAGCTCCTACGAGCAGTACTTC. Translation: CAISPTSGHSSYEQYF.

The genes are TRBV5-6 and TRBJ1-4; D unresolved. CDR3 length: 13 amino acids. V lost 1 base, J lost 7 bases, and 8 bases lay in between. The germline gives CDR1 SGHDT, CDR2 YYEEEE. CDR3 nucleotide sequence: TGTGCCAGCAGCTTGTGGGGAGGTGAAAAACTGTTTTTT. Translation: CASSLWGGEKLFF.

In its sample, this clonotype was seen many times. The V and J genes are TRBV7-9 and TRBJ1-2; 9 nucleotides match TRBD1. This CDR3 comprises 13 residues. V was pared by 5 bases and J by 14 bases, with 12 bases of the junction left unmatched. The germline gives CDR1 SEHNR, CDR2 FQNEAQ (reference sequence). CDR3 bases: TGTGCCAGCAGCCCAGGGACAGGGCGCCGAGGGACCTTC. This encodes CASSPGTGRRGTF.

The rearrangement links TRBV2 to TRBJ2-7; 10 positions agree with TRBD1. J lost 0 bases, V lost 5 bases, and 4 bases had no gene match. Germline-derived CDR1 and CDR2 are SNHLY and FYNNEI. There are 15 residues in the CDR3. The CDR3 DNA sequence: TGTGCCAGCAGTTACCGGACAGGGGGCTCCTACGAGCAGTACTTC. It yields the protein CASSYRTGGSYEQYF. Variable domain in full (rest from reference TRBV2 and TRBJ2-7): EPEVTQTPSHQVTQMGQEVILRCVPISNHLYFYWYRQILGQKVEFLVSFYNNEISEKSEIFDDQFSVERPDGSNFTLKIRSTKLEDSAMYFCASSYRTGGSYEQYFGPGTRLTVT.

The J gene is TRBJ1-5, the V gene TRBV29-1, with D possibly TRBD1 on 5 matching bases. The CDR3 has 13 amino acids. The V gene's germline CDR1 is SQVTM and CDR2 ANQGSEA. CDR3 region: CSAGGRGVRAQHF. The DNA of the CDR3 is TGCAGTGCTGGGGGTCGCGGTGTGCGGGCCCAGCATTTT.